The table lists the clone carrying this T cell receptor beta chain with a few counts. The entry originates in a study of T cell repertoires in cytomegalovirus infection. One entry per CDR3 protein results from TCRdb running MiXCR on the reads. The sample lists fewer than 700,000 distinct CDR3 sequences, 24% occurring once. The germline V gene has CDR1 MDHEN and CDR2 SYDVKM. The V segment lost 5 bases and the J segment 5 bases; nucleotides outside the gene matches: 8. CDR3 length: 15 residues. This receptor was obtained from a human donor in good health (CMV status not recorded). Some clones in this sample may be carry-over from other donors' samples. Sequencing input: CD8+ T cells from PBMCs. The rearrangement links TRBV28 to TRBJ2-3; TRBD2 matches 9 bases. CDR3 bases: TGTGCCAGCAGTCTGGTAGCGGGGGTAGGAGATACGCAGTATTTT. Protein product: CASSLVAGVGDTQYF. Drawing the rest from reference TRBV28 and TRBJ2-3, the complete variable domain is DVKVTQSSRYLVKRTGEKVFLECVQDMDHENMFWYRQDPGLGLRLIYFSYDVKMKEKGDIPEGYSVSREKKERFSLILESASTNQTSMYLCASSLVAGVGDTQYFGPGTRLTVL.